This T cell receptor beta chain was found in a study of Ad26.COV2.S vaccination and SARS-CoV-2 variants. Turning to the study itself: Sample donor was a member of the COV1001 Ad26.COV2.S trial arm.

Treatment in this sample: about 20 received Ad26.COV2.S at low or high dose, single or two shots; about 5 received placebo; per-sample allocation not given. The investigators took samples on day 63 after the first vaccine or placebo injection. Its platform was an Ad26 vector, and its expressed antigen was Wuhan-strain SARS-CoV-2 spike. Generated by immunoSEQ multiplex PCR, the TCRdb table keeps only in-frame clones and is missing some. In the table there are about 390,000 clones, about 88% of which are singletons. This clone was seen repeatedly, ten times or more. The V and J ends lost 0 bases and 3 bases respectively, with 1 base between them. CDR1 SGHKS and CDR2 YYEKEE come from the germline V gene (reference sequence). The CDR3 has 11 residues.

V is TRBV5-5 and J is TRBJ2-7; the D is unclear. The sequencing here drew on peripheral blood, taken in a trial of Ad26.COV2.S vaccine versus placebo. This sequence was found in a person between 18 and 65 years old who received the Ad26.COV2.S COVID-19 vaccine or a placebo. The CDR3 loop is CASSLDYEQYF. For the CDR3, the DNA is TGTGCCAGCAGCTTGGACTACGAGCAGTACTTC.